Listed here are 9 T cell receptor beta chains from one sample, sequenced in a study of T cell repertoires in cytomegalovirus infection. Their antigen targets remain unknown. One entry per CDR3 protein, called by TCRdb with MiXCR from the reads. The sample yields hundreds of thousands of distinct CDR3 sequences, 33% seen once. The sequenced sample was cultured PBMCs, obtained from culture after CMV antigen stimulation. These receptors originate from a human donor in good health (CMV status not recorded). Some clones in this sample may be carry-over from other donors' samples.

This clonotype was observed a few times. The genes are TRBV6-2 or TRBV6-3 and TRBJ2-3; 12 bases agree with TRBD2. This CDR3 has 18 residues. From germline, CDR1 is MNHEY and CDR2 SVGEGT. The trim removed 10 bases at V and 8 bases at J, leaving 22 bases unmatched. The CDR3 sequence is CATRPHQGLAGRGGTQYF. In nucleotides, the CDR3 is TGTGCCACACGCCCCCATCAAGGACTAGCGGGAAGGGGTGGTACGCAGTATTTT.

This chain joins TRBV27 and TRBJ2-1; 9 nucleotides line up with TRBD2. The ends lost 2 bases at V and 3 bases at J; junction bases unmatched: 8. Per germline, CDR1 MNHEY and CDR2 SMNVEV (reference sequence). There are 17 residues in the CDR3. The CDR3 is CASSLVPSGISYNEQFF. CDR3 coding DNA: TGTGCCAGCAGTTTAGTACCTAGCGGGATAAGCTACAATGAGCAGTTCTTC.

The rearrangement links TRBV15 to TRBJ2-7; no firm D call. Per the germline V gene, CDR1 is LNHNV and CDR2 is YYDKDF (reference sequence). Trimming pared 2 bases from V and 5 bases from J, leaving 13 bases between. This CDR3 has 14 residues. CDR3 coding DNA: TGTGCCACCAGCAGAAACTGGGATTTTAACGAGCAGTACTTC. It is translated as CATSRNWDFNEQYF.

V is TRBV6-2 or TRBV6-3 and J is TRBJ2-7, with TRBD2 identical over 8 bases. Germline lookup yields CDR1 MNHEY and CDR2 SVGEGT. The V segment lost 3 bases and the J segment 7 bases; nucleotides outside the gene matches: 8. This CDR3 is built from 14 residues. CDR3 nucleotide sequence: TGTGCCAGCAGTTATAGCGGGAAGGCCGGAGAGCAGTACTTC. Protein sequence: CASSYSGKAGEQYF.

There are a few counts of this clonotype. The chain carries TRBV11-1 and TRBJ2-3; D gene ambiguous. CDR3 length equals 16 residues. In germline, CDR1 is SGHAT, CDR2 FQDESV (reference sequence). The germline V and J ends were trimmed by 5 bases and 3 bases, with 18 bases remaining between them. The CDR3 sequence: CASSPRHLGRTDTQYF. The CDR3 DNA reads TGTGCCAGCAGCCCCCGTCACCTTGGCCGTACAGATACGCAGTATTTT.

The sample holds many counts of this clonotype. The chain links TRBV7-2 to TRBJ2-7; TRBD2 matches at 7 bases. With 2 bases clipped from V and 2 bases from J, the junction kept 3 bases outside the gene matches. Germline V gene lookup returns CDR1 SGHTA and CDR2 FQGNSA. CDR3 length equals 14 residues. CDR3 in DNA: TGTGCCAGCAGCTTAAGGGAGGGCGCCTACGAGCAGTACTTC. As protein: CASSLREGAYEQYF.

The gene calls are TRBV18 and TRBJ2-3; no definite D call. The ends were cut back, 2 bases at V and 0 bases at J, with 15 bases in the middle. The CDR3 covers 17 residues. Germline loops: CDR1 KGHSH, CDR2 LQKENI. The CDR3 loop reads CASSPRQIHSSTDTQYF. The CDR3 DNA reads TGTGCCAGCTCACCAAGACAAATACATTCTAGCACAGATACGCAGTATTTT. The full variable domain, completed using reference TRBV18 and TRBJ2-3, is NAGVMQNPRHLVRRRGQEARLRCSPMKGHSHVYWYRQLPEEGLKFMVYLQKENIIDESGMPKERFSAEFPKEGPSILRIQQVVRGDSAAYFCASSPRQIHSSTDTQYFGPGTRLTVL.

This chain joins TRBV19 and TRBJ2-2; tentative D call: TRBD1 (5 bases). Germline assignment: CDR1 LNHDA and CDR2 SQIVND (reference sequence). V lost 10 bases, J lost 3 bases, and 9 bases lay in between. CDR3 length: 12 amino acids. CDR3 amino acids: CATRVYTGELFF. The CDR3 DNA reads TGTGCCACCAGGGTTTACACCGGGGAGCTGTTTTTT.

This clonotype was detected only a few times. The chain uses TRBV6-1 and TRBJ2-1; TRBD1 matches 8 bases. The CDR3 has 14 residues. Germline V gene data show CDR1 as MNHNS and CDR2 as SASEGT. The trim removed 5 bases at V and 7 bases at J, leaving 7 bases unmatched. The CDR3 DNA reads as TGTGCCAGCAGTTTTTTTACAGGGGGGAATGAGCAGTTCTTC. Translated, it gives CASSFFTGGNEQFF.